This record looks at one T cell receptor beta chain sequence and its context. Its matching antigen is unknown. Per the original methods: Junction-only immunoSEQ sequences carried no quality scores, so filtering differed. Only in-frame clones appear in the TCRdb table, and some are missing; sequencing was by immunoSEQ multiplex PCR. The DNA was the basis for D and trimming; V, J and clone size are from that table. The table shows 2 million to 2.5 million clones, with approximately 93% occurring only once. The CDR3 covers 16 residues. The V gene's germline CDR1 is SEHNR and CDR2 FQNEAQ (reference sequence). All participating donors were Caucasian adults from Nashville, Tennessee. The study separated CD4+ cells into CD45RA+ naive and CD45RA-negative memory subsets. This sample was taken from a study of shared clonotypes between healthy human individuals. Study-level findings and limits: Naive subsets, compared against memory subsets, generally had larger estimated richness values.

The clonotype originates from a young man in good health. Some clones in this sample may be carry-over from other donors' samples. Specimen: naive CD4+ T cells from PBMCs. As to subset: CD45RA+ positively selected. The chain employs TRBV7-9 and TRBJ2-5; 13 bases are a match to TRBD2. The J call could be wrong; TRBJ2-7 is a better fit for the DNA end. CDR3 loop: CASSAGLAGASYEQYF. The CDR3 DNA reads TGTGCCAGCAGCGCAGGACTAGCGGGAGCGTCCTACGAGCAGTACTTC.